The rows below give T cell receptor beta chains drawn from one sample of a study of cytotoxic CD8 clonotypes in ibrutinib-treated CLL. Assay used: immunoSEQ multiplex PCR; TCRdb lists only in-frame clones, some missing. Among 30,000 to 40,000 clones listed, roughly three quarters were seen once. The sample was PBMCs, taken before ibrutinib treatment. The origin of the receptors is a human donor with chronic lymphocytic leukemia. CDR3s include the opening cysteine and the closing phenylalanine or tryptophan. The D gene is left open where the match is weak. Size tells how often a clone was seen (once, few, many) or the class of an expanded clone, and some rows leave it out.

v_call	j_call	d_call	clone_size	cdr3_nt	cdr3_aa
TRBV7-2	TRBJ2-1	TRBD2	-	TGTGCCAGCAGCTCCACCCTAGCGGGAGTTGGGTACAATGAGCAGTTCTTC	CASSSTLAGVGYNEQFF
TRBV10-3	TRBJ1-2	-	-	TGTGCCATCAGTGAGGGAGGGGCCTCGTATGGCTACACCTTC	CAISEGGASYGYTF
TRBV19	TRBJ2-7	TRBD1	-	TGTGCCAGTAGTACCCTACCAGGACAGGCGTTCTCCTACGAGCAGTACTTC	CASSTLPGQAFSYEQYF
TRBV19	TRBJ1-5	-	few	TGTGCCAGTACGTACGGTTATCAGCCCCAGCATTTT	CASTYGYQPQHF
TRBV5-6	TRBJ2-7	-	-	TGTGCCAGCAGTCGCCAAAACGAGCAGTACTTC	CASSRQNEQYF
TRBV7-9	TRBJ2-7	-	-	TGTGCCAGCAGCTTATTTACGTCTGTCGAGCAGTACTTC	CASSLFTSVEQYF
TRBV15	TRBJ2-5	-	-	TGTGCCACCAGCAGAGATAGTCGACCAGGGAGTCGAGAGACCCAGTACTTC	CATSRDSRPGSRETQYF
TRBV18	TRBJ2-1	-	-	TGTGCCAGCTCGACTATCAATGAGCAGTTCTTC	CASSTINEQFF
TRBV10-3	TRBJ2-3	-	once	TGTGCCATCGCAGGAGATACGCAGTATTTT	CAIAGDTQYF
TRBV7-2	TRBJ2-1	TRBD2	-	TGTGCCAGCAGCTTAGTCGCGACTAGCGGGAGTCAGGGTGAGCAGTTCTTC	CASSLVATSGSQGEQFF
TRBV5-1	TRBJ2-3	-	-	TGCGCCAGCAGCTTGTACGGGAGCACAGATACGCAGTATTTT	CASSLYGSTDTQYF
TRBV5-6	TRBJ2-1	TRBD2	-	TGTGCCAGCAGCTTCGGCGGGGGGGCAAGCAATGAGCAGTTCTTC	CASSFGGGASNEQFF
TRBV7-2	TRBJ1-1	-	once	TGTGCCAGCAGCTTCCAGCAGGGCCTGAACACTGAAGCTTTCTTT	CASSFQQGLNTEAFF
TRBV4-3	TRBJ2-3	TRBD1	-	TGCGCCAGCAGCCAAGGACAGGGGGCATCAGATACGCAGTATTTT	CASSQGQGASDTQYF
TRBV30	TRBJ2-5	TRBD2	few	TGTGCCTGGAGTGCCTCTAGCGGGAGAAACCAAGAGACCCAGTACTTC	CAWSASSGRNQETQYF
TRBV28	TRBJ2-5	TRBD2	once	TGTGCCAGCAGTTTAGTATCCGGGACTAGCGGGAGGGAGACCCAGTACTTC	CASSLVSGTSGRETQYF
TRBV6-5	TRBJ1-5	-	-	TGTGCCAGCAGTCCGGGGGGCAGTCTCAATCAGCCCCAGCATTTT	CASSPGGSLNQPQHF
TRBV27	TRBJ1-3	-	once	TGTGCCAGCAGACGGGATTACCTCTCTGGAAACACCATATATTTT	CASRRDYLSGNTIYF
TRBV9	TRBJ1-2	TRBD1	-	TGTGCCAGCAGCGTAGCACAGGGGGCCGGCTACACCTTC	CASSVAQGAGYTF
TRBV9	TRBJ1-5	-	-	TGTGCCAGCAGCGTTGGAGTAAGTCAGCCCCAGCATTTT	CASSVGVSQPQHF
TRBV9	TRBJ2-2	-	few	TGTGCCAGCAGGAGGGGTACCGGGGAGCTGTTTTTT	CASRRGTGELFF
TRBV7-6	TRBJ1-2	-	many	TGTGCCAGCAGCTTAATCCCCCATGGACTCAGGGTAGGCTATGGCTACACCTTC	CASSLIPHGLRVGYGYTF
TRBV5-1	TRBJ2-5	-	few	TGCGCCAGCAGCTCGACCGGACCCCCAGAGACCCAGTACTTC	CASSSTGPPETQYF
TRBV5-1	TRBJ2-7	TRBD2	few	TGCGCCAGCAGCTTGGCTGGCACTAGCGGGGGGTACGAGCAGTACTTC	CASSLAGTSGGYEQYF
TRBV28	TRBJ1-2	-	-	TGTGCCAGCAGTTCTACCACCCAGAGGGATGGCTACACCTTC	CASSSTTQRDGYTF
TRBV6-1	TRBJ2-5	-	-	TGTGCCAGCAGTGTACAAGAGACCCAGTACTTC	CASSVQETQYF
TRBV6-1	TRBJ2-7	-	-	TGTGCCAGCAGTGAAGGGTTGGGGGTTGGAGTAGACTTC	CASSEGLGVGVDF
TRBV2	TRBJ2-1	TRBD2	-	TGTGCCAGCTGCCGACTAGCGGGAGGGGACAATGAGCAGTTCTTC	CASCRLAGGDNEQFF
TRBV15	TRBJ1-5	-	-	TGTGCCACCAGCAGAGATCGGGCGACCCGCCTTCAGCATTTT	CATSRDRATRLQHF
TRBV9	TRBJ2-7	TRBD2	-	TGTGCCAGCAGCGCCCAGATAGCGGGAGCCTACGAGCAGTACTTC	CASSAQIAGAYEQYF
TRBV18	TRBJ1-5	-	-	TGTGCCAGCTCACGAGCAGGGGAGGGCAATCAGCCCCAGCATTTT	CASSRAGEGNQPQHF
TRBV4-1	TRBJ1-6	-	-	TGCGCCAGCAAAACCACGGGACTTTTCCGGTCACCCCTCCACTTT	CASKTTGLFRSPLHF
TRBV7-9	TRBJ1-3	-	-	TGTGCCAGCAGCTTAGACGGAAGCTCTGGAAACACCATATATTTT	CASSLDGSSGNTIYF
TRBV2	TRBJ2-7	-	-	TGTGCCAGCCATCTTTCCGGACTCTTAGGCGAGCAGTACTTC	CASHLSGLLGEQYF
TRBV14	TRBJ2-5	-	-	TGTGCCAGCAGCCAGAACAGGGCCGAGACCCAGTACTTC	CASSQNRAETQYF
TRBV11-3	TRBJ2-3	-	once	TGTGCCAGCACGGGGGATAGCGGAAAGCTTACGCAGTATTTT	CASTGDSGKLTQYF
TRBV2	TRBJ2-7	TRBD1	-	TGTGCCAGCAATGGACAGGGGATTTACGAGCAGTACTTC	CASNGQGIYEQYF
TRBV14	TRBJ2-1	-	-	TGTGCCAGCAGCCTGAAACCGGGGCTAAGGGACTACAATGAGCAGTTCTTC	CASSLKPGLRDYNEQFF
TRBV28	TRBJ1-5	-	once	TGTGCCAGCAGCTTTGGGGGTAGCAATCAGCCCCAGCATTTT	CASSFGGSNQPQHF
TRBV25-1	TRBJ1-2	-	-	TGTGCCAGCAGTGGCGTATTGGGACTCAGGGGTAACTATGGCTACACCTTC	CASSGVLGLRGNYGYTF
TRBV11-2	TRBJ2-7	TRBD1	-	TGTGCCAGCAGCTTAGGGACAGGGTACTACGAGCAGTACTTC	CASSLGTGYYEQYF
TRBV19	TRBJ1-5	-	-	TGTGCCAGTAGTAACGGACGCAATCAGCCCCAGCATTTT	CASSNGRNQPQHF
TRBV28	TRBJ2-1	TRBD2	-	TGTGCCAGCAGGCCCGGACTAGCGGGAGTTGATGAGCAGTTCTTC	CASRPGLAGVDEQFF
TRBV7-2	TRBJ2-7	TRBD2	-	TGTGCCAGCAGCTATAAACCGGGACTAGCGGGACAAAACTACGAGCAGTACTTC	CASSYKPGLAGQNYEQYF
TRBV6-1	TRBJ1-1	-	-	TGTGCCAGCAGTGCCCTTAAGGGGGCTGAAGCTTTCTTT	CASSALKGAEAFF
TRBV6-5	TRBJ1-6	-	-	TGTGCCAGTCGGGACACGAATAATTCACCCCTCCACTTT	CASRDTNNSPLHF
TRBV27	TRBJ2-2	-	-	TGTGCCAGCAGCAGCGGGTTGCCCACCGGGGAGCTGTTTTTT	CASSSGLPTGELFF
TRBV7-3	TRBJ2-7	-	-	TGTGCCAGCAGCCCGGACAGCTCCTACGAGCAGTACTTC	CASSPDSSYEQYF
TRBV7-2	TRBJ1-4	TRBD1	-	TGTGCCAGCAGCTTATTTCGGGGACAGGGGGAAAAACTGTTTTTT	CASSLFRGQGEKLFF
TRBV6-1	TRBJ1-1	-	few	TGTGCCAGCAGTGAATTAAGGTTGGGCACCACTGAAGCTTTCTTT	CASSELRLGTTEAFF
TRBV9	TRBJ2-7	-	-	TGTGCCAGCAGCGTAGCCGGGACAACCTACGAGCAGTACTTC	CASSVAGTTYEQYF